This T cell receptor beta chain was found in a study of cytomegalovirus exposure and HLA in healthy donors. Study-level findings and limits: In a later analysis, approximately 15,000 TCR beta sequences were associated with HLA alleles at 0.05 false discovery rate.

The PCR contained 60 Vbeta and 13 Jbeta primers. Produced via immunoSEQ multiplex PCR; TCRdb's table is partial and in-frame only. The sample includes around 140,000 clones, 65% to 85% seen only once; the top ten take around 2.4%. The CDR3 is 14 amino acids. Trimming removed 5 bases at V and 9 bases at J, with 17 bases between. Per the germline V gene, CDR1 is MRHNA and CDR2 is SNTAGT. As for this clone: Its target is unknown.

The chain has TRBV6-4 and TRBJ2-1; tentative D call: TRBD2 (5 bases). Sequencing was performed on PBMCs. The sequence derives from a male donor in good health and CMV-seronegative. For the CDR3, the DNA is TGTGCCAGCAGTTCGGACGGAAGCGGATTTGAGCAGTTCTTC. Encoded protein: CASSSDGSGFEQFF.